What follows is one T cell receptor (beta chain) and its context. These data are taken from a study of control samples from healthy donors and cancer patients. CDR3 size: 10 residues. In germline, CDR1 is SEHNR, CDR2 FQNEAQ (reference sequence). The V end was cut by 8 bases, the J end by 8 bases, with 7 bases between. The protocol was immunoSEQ multiplex PCR, while the TCRdb copy is restricted to in-frame clones and leaves out a portion. The sample includes about 61,000 clones, around 90% seen only once; the top ten take under 7%. V usage is TRBV7-9 and J usage is TRBJ2-1; D tentatively reads TRBD1 or TRBD2 (5 bases each). Material: PBMCs. The sequence derives from a man aged 55 to 70 with colorectal cancer. The DNA of the CDR3 is TGTGCCAGCCGAGGGGATGAGCAGTTCTTC. Amino acid sequence: CASRGDEQFF.